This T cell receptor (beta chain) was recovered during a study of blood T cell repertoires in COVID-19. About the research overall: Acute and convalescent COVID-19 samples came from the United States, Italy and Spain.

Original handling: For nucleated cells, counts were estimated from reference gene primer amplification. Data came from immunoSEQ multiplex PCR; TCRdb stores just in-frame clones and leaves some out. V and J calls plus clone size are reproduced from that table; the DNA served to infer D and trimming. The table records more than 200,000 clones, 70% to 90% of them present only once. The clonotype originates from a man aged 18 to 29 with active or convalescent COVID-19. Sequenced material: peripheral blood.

The CDR3 DNA reads TGTGCCTGGAGTGTACGGGGGTTGAGTCATGGCTACACCTTC. Translated, it gives CAWSVRGLSHGYTF. The rearrangement links TRBV30 to TRBJ1-2; the D gene is possibly TRBD1 (5 bases). Germline values: CDR1 GTSNPN, CDR2 SVGIG (reference sequence). The length of the CDR3 is 14 residues. V lost 0 bases and J 6 bases, leaving 14 bases between the germline ends.